Sequencing of this TCR beta chain was carried out in a study of cytomegalovirus exposure and HLA in healthy donors. The V end was cut by 2 bases, the J end by 4 bases, with 10 bases between. Germline CDR1 and CDR2: SGDLS and YYNGEE. The CDR3 length is 14 residues. TCRdb keeps only in-frame clones here, not all; method: immunoSEQ multiplex PCR. The sample has about 280,000 clones; 88% are singletons. The rearrangement links TRBV9 to TRBJ2-1; D ambiguous. Sequencing used PBMCs. This clonotype was sampled from a woman under 30 in good health and CMV-seronegative. The CDR3 reads CASSVKSAYNEQFF. The CDR3 nucleotides are TGTGCCAGCAGCGTCAAAAGCGCATACAATGAGCAGTTCTTC.